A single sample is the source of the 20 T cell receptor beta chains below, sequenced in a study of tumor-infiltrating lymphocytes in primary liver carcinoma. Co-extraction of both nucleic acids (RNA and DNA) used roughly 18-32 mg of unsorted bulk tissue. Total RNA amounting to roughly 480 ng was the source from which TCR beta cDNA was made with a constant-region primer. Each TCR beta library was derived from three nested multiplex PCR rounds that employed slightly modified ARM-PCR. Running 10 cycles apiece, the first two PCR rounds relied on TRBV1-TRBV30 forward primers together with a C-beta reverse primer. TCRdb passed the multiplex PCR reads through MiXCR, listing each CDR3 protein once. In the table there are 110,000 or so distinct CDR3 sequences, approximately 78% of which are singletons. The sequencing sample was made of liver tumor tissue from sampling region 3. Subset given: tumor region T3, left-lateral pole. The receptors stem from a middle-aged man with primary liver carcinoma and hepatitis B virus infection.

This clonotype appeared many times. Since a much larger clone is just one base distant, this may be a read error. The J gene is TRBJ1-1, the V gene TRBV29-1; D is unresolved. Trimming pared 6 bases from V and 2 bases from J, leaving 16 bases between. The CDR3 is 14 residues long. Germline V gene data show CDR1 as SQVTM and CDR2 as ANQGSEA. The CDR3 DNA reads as TGCAGCGTCTGCCCGTCCGGGAGAAACACTGAAGCTTTCTTT. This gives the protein CSVCPSGRNTEAFF. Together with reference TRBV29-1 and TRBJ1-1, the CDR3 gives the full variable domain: SAVISQKPSRDICQRGTSLTIQCQVDSQVTMMFWYRQQPGQSLTLIATANQGSEATYESGFVIDKFPISRPNLTFSTLTVSNMSPEDSSIYLCSVCPSGRNTEAFFGQGTRLTVV.

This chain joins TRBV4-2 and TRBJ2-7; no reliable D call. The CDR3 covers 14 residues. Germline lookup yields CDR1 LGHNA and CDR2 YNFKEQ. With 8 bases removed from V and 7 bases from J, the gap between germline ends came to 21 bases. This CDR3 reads CASCLENTGREQYF. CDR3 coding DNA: TGTGCCAGCTGCCTAGAAAATACCGGCAGGGAGCAGTACTTC.

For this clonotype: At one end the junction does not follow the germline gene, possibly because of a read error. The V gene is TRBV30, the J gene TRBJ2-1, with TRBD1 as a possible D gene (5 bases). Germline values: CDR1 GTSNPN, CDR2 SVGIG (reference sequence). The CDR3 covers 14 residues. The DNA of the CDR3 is TGTGCTTGGAGTCCAACCTGGTCATCCAGGGTTCAGTTCTTC. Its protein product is CAWSPTWSSRVQFF. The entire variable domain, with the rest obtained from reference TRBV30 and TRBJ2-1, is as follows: SQTIHQWPATLVQPVGSPLSLECTVEGTSNPNLYWYRQAAGRGLQLLFYSVGIGQISSEVPQNLSASRPQDRQFILSSKKLLLSDSGFYLCAWSPTWSSRVQFFGPGTRLTVL.

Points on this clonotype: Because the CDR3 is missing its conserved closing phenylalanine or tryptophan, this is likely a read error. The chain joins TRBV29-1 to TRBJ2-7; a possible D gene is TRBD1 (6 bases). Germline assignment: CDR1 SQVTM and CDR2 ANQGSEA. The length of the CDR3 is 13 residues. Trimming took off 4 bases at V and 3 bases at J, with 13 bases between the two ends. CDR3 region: CSVVAGRGYEQYL. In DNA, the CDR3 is TGCAGCGTTGTAGCTGGCAGGGGCTACGAGCAGTACTTG.

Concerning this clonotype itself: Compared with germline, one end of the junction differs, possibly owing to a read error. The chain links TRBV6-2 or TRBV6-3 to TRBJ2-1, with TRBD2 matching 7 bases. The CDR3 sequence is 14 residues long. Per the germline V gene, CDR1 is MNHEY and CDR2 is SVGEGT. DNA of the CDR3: TGTGCCAGCAATGGTCTAGCGGAAAACAATGAGCAGTCCTTC. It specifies CASNGLAENNEQSF.

As DNA, the CDR3 is TGCAGTGCGAGTGACAGGCGAAAAGAGACCCAGTACTTC. This codes for CSASDRRKETQYF. The V gene is TRBV20-1, the J gene TRBJ2-5; a possible D gene is TRBD1 (6 bases). CDR3 length: 13 residues. V lost 6 bases, J lost 3 bases, and 14 bases lay in between. The V gene's germline CDR1 is DFQATT and CDR2 SNEGSKA (reference sequence).

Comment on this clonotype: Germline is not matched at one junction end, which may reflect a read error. The CDR3: CANSSTTAGSDTDTQYF. The CDR3 DNA is TGTGCCAACAGTTCAACTACCGCGGGTTCAGACACAGATACGCAATATTTT. This rearrangement joins TRBV12-3 or TRBV12-4 to TRBJ2-3; D is perhaps TRBD2 (5 bases). The CDR3 has 17 amino acids.

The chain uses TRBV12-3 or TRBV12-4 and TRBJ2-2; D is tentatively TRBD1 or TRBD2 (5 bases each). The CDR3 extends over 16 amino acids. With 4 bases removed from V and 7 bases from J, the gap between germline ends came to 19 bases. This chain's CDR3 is CASSSGQGRAFGELFF. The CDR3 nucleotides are TGTGCCAGCAGTTCAGGGCAAGGGAGAGCGTTCGGGGAGCTGTTTTTT.

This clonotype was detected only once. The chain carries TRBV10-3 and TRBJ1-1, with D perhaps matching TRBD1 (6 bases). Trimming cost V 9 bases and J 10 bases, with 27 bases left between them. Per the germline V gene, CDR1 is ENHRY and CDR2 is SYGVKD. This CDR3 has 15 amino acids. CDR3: CAISTGGQENSVAFF. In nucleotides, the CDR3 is TGTGCCATTTCCACCGGGGGACAAGAGAACTCTGTAGCTTTCTTT.

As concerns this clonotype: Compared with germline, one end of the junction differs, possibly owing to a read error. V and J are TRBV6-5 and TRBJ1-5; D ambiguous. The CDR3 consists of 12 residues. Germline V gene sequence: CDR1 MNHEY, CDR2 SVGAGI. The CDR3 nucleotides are TGTGCCAGCAACGACCCCAATCAGCCCCGGCTTTTT. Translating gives CASNDPNQPRLF.

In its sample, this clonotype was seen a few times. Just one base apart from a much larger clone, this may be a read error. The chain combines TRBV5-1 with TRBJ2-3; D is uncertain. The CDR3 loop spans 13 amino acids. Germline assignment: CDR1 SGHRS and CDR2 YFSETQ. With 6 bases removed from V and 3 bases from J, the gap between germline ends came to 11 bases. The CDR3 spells CASNPTRTDTQYF. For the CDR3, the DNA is TGCGCCAGCAACCCGACGAGAACAGATACGCAGTATTTT. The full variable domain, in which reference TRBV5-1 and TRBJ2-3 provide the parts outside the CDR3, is KAGVTQTPRYLIKTRGQQVTLSCSPISGHRSVSWYQQTPGQGLQFLFEYFSETQRNKGNFPGRFSGRQFSNSRSEMNVSTLELGDSALYLCASNPTRTDTQYFGPGTRLTVL.

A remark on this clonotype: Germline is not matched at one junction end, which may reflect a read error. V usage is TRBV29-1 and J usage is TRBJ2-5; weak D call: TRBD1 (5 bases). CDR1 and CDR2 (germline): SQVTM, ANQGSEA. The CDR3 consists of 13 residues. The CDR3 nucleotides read TGCAGCGTTCTAGGGGATGGGCAAGAGACGCAGTATTTC. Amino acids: CSVLGDGQETQYF.

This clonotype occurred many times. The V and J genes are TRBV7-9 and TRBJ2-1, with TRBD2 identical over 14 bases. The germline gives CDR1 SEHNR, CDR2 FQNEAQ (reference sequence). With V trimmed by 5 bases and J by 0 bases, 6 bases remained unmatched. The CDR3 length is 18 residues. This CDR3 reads CASSPGTSGGSSYNEQFF. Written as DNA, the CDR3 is TGTGCCAGCAGCCCCGGGACTAGCGGGGGAAGCTCCTACAATGAGCAGTTCTTC.

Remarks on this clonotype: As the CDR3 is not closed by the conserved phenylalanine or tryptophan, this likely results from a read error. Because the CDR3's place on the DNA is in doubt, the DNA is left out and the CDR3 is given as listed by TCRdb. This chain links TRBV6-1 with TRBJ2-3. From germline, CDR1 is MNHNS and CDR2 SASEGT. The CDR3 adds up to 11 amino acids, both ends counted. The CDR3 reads CASSQTDTHYY.

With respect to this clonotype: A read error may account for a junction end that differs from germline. In DNA form, the CDR3 reads TGTGCCATCAGTGGGCCGGGGAGGCACGAGCAACACTTC. Its protein is CAISGPGRHEQHF. V usage is TRBV10-3 and J usage is TRBJ2-7; D is perhaps TRBD2 (6 bases). This CDR3 has 13 residues. Germline V lookup: CDR1 ENHRY, CDR2 SYGVKD.

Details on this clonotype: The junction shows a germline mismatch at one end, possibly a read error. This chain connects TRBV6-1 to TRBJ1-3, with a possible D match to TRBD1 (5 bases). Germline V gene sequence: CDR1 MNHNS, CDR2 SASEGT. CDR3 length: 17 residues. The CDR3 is CASNDLLGTSSGNTIYF. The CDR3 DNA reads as TGTGCCAGCAATGATCTGTTAGGGACCTCCTCTGGAAACACCATATACTTT.

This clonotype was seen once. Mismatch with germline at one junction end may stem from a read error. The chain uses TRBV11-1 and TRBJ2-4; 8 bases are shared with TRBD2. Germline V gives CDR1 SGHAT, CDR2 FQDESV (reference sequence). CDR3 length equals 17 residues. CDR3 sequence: CVSSFPGTSGTNNIQYF. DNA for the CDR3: TGTGTCAGCAGCTTTCCCGGGACTAGTGGGACAAATAACATTCAGTACTTC.

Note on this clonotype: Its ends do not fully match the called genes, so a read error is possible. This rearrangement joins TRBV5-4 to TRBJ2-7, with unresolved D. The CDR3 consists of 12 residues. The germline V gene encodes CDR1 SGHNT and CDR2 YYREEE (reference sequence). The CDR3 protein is CVSSPPLGEQYF. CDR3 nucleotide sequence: TGTGTCAGCAGCCCCCCGCTGGGCGAGCAATACTTC.

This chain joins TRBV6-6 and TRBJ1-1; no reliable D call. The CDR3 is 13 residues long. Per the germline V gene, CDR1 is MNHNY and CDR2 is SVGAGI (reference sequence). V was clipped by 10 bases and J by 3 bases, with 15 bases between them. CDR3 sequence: CANAGTADTEAFF. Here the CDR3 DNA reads TGTGCCAACGCCGGCACAGCGGACACTGAAGCTTTCTTT.

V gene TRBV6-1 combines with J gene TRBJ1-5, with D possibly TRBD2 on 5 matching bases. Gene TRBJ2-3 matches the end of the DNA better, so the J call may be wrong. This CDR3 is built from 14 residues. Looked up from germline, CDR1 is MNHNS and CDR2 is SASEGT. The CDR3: CASRIGRGNQPQYF. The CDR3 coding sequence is TGTGCCAGCAGGATTGGGAGAGGCAATCAGCCTCAGTATTTT.